The 10 T cell receptor beta chains listed next were all sequenced from one sample in a study of post-analysis software for immune sequencing data. The library was made from cDNA and included unique molecular identifiers. MiXCR was run by TCRdb on the PCR reads, yielding one entry per CDR3 protein. The table includes 430,000 or so distinct CDR3 sequences, 30% to 40% detected once. Study results and limitations: There were five or six TRBV segments more frequent in patients than controls, and TRBV5-6, TRBV5-1 and TRBV20-1 were among them.

The antigens these receptors bind are not known. Sample: blood. The receptors were gathered from a girl between 2 and 10 years old with multiple sclerosis.

The rearrangement links TRBV3-1 to TRBJ1-2; 11 bases align to TRBD1. The J segment lost 3 bases and the V segment lost 4 bases, leaving 4 bases of the junction unmatched. The V gene's germline CDR1 is LGHDT and CDR2 YNNKEL (reference sequence). This CDR3 has 15 amino acids. CDR3 region: CASSPWTGGDYGYTF. As DNA, the CDR3 is TGTGCCAGCAGCCCCTGGACAGGGGGCGACTATGGCTACACCTTC.

The chain uses TRBV20-1 and TRBJ2-4; 7 bases fit TRBD1. The DNA end is more similar to TRBJ2-7, so the J call may be wrong. This CDR3 contains 14 residues. Germline assignment: CDR1 DFQATT and CDR2 SNEGSKA (reference sequence). Here the CDR3 DNA reads TGCAGTGCTAGACCCAACGACAGGGTGGACGAGCAGTACTTC. Translation: CSARPNDRVDEQYF.

The rearrangement links TRBV7-2 to TRBJ2-3, with TRBD2 matching 11 bases. Germline V gene sequence: CDR1 SGHTA, CDR2 FQGNSA. CDR3 length equals 15 residues. The V and J ends lost 3 bases and 4 bases, in that order; junction bases with no gene match: 3. The CDR3 reads CASSFVAGGADTQYF. The CDR3 nucleotides are TGTGCCAGCAGCTTCGTAGCGGGAGGGGCAGATACGCAGTATTTT.

The V and J genes are TRBV6-5 and TRBJ2-5, with TRBD2 identical over 12 bases. V trimming: 0 bases; J trimming: 3 bases; junction bases outside the gene matches: 5. The CDR3 extends over 17 amino acids. Germline CDR1 is MNHEY and CDR2 is SVGAGI. CDR3 bases: TGTGCCAGCAGTTACTCGAAACTAGCGGGGGGAAAAGAGACCCAGTACTTC. This sequence encodes CASSYSKLAGGKETQYF.

This rearrangement joins TRBV29-1 to TRBJ1-2, with unresolved D. This CDR3 has 14 residues. The germline V and J ends were trimmed by 0 bases and 6 bases, with 14 bases remaining between them. CDR1 is SQVTM and CDR2 is ANQGSEA in the germline V gene. In DNA, the CDR3 is TGCAGCGTTGAAGATGTTGCCAGGCCAAATGGCTACACCTTC. Amino acids: CSVEDVARPNGYTF. The full variable domain, rest sourced from reference TRBV29-1 and TRBJ1-2, is SAVISQKPSRDICQRGTSLTIQCQVDSQVTMMFWYRQQPGQSLTLIATANQGSEATYESGFVIDKFPISRPNLTFSTLTVSNMSPEDSSIYLCSVEDVARPNGYTFGSGTRLTVV.

A few counts support this clonotype. V gene TRBV10-3 combines with J gene TRBJ2-1; D is tentatively TRBD1 or TRBD2 (6 bases each). V lost 4 bases and J lost 0, with 16 bases in between. The V gene's germline CDR1 is ENHRY and CDR2 SYGVKD. The CDR3 is made up of 17 amino acids. CDR3 DNA: TGTGCCATCAGTGGTGGGGGGCCCCAGAGCTCCTACAATGAGCAGTTCTTC. Translated, it gives CAISGGGPQSSYNEQFF.

Remarks on this clonotype: A read error may be the cause here, since a much bigger clone is one base away. The chain employs TRBV4-1 and TRBJ2-5; D not resolved. V was shortened by 2 bases and J by 9 bases, with 13 bases between the two germline ends. Germline V gives CDR1 MGHRA, CDR2 YSYEKL. The CDR3 loop spans 13 amino acids. CDR3 nucleotide sequence: TGCGCCAGCAGCCAAATAAGGGTAAAGGCCCAGTACTTC. Translated: CASSQIRVKAQYF.

This rearrangement joins TRBV25-1 to TRBJ1-1, with a tentative D call TRBD1 (5 bases). The germline CDR1 and CDR2 sequences are MGHDK and SYGVNS. The CDR3 contains 15 residues. V dropped 8 bases and J dropped 1 base, with 17 bases sitting between them. Written as DNA, the CDR3 is TGTGCCAGCGCACGGAAGGGACGGAAGAACACTGAAGCTTTCTTT. Translating gives CASARKGRKNTEAFF.

This clonotype turned up a few times. V gene TRBV27 combines with J gene TRBJ2-7; perhaps TRBD1 as D (6 bases). The CDR3 runs 13 residues. The germline V gene has CDR1 MNHEY and CDR2 SMNVEV (reference sequence). The germline V and J ends were trimmed by 3 bases and 6 bases, with 12 bases remaining between them. In DNA, the CDR3 is TGTGCCAGCAGTTTGTTACAGGGATCCGAGCAGTACTTC. Translating it yields CASSLLQGSEQYF.

The chain couples TRBV6-5 to TRBJ1-2; tentatively, D is TRBD1 (5 bases). The CDR3 has 14 amino acids. Germline CDR1 MNHEY, CDR2 SVGAGI. The V gene lost 2 bases and the J gene lost 3 bases, with 10 bases spanning the gap. The CDR3 loop is CASSYAGRYYGYTF. CDR3 DNA: TGTGCCAGCAGTTACGCAGGGCGGTACTATGGCTACACCTTC.